The T cell receptor beta chain under discussion was sequenced for a study of OX40 agonist ivuxolimab in advanced cancers. Study-level information: Previous treatment with anti-PD-1, anti-PD-L1 or anti-CTLA-4 therapy was allowed; 35% to 50% had received some. Study results and caveats: More expanded clones were seen, on average, in CD8+ T cells than in CD4+.

Clones were sequenced by immunoSEQ multiplex PCR, and TCRdb holds only the in-frame ones, with some missing. The data show about 54,000 clones, 70% to 90% seen once. Germline V gene lookup returns CDR1 MDHEN and CDR2 SYDVKM. The CDR3 has 13 residues. V lost 3 bases, J lost 3 bases, and 8 bases lay in between. In regard to this clone: Antigen: not known.

The V and J genes are TRBV28 and TRBJ1-2, with D uncertain. This clonotype was sampled from an adult with an advanced solid tumor such as melanoma, head and neck, liver or kidney cancer. The starting material was CD4+ or CD8+ T cells sorted from blood, obtained in a trial of the OX40 agonist ivuxolimab. The CDR3 DNA follows: TGTGCCAGCAGTTTCGGAGGGCACTATGGCTACACCTTC. Residues: CASSFGGHYGYTF.